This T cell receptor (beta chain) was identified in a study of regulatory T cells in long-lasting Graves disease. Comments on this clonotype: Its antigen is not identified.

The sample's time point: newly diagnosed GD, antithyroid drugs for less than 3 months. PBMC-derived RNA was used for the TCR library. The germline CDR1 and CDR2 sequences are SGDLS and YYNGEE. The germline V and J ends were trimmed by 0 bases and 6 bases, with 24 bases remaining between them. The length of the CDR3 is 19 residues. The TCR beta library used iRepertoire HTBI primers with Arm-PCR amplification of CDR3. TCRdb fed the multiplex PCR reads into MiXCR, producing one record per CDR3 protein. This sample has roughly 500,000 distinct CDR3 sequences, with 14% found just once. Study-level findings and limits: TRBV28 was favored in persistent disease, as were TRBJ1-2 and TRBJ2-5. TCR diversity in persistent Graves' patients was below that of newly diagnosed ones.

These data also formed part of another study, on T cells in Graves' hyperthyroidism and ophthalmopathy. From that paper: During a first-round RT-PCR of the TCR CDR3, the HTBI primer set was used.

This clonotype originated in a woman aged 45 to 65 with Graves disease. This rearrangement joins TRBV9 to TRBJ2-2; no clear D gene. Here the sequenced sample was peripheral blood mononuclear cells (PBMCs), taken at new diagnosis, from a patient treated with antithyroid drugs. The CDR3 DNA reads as TGTGCCAGCAGCGTAGACAGACCACAGCAACTCGACCCACCCGGGGAGCTGTTTTTT. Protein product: CASSVDRPQQLDPPGELFF.